This T cell receptor (beta chain) was found in a study of blood T cells in healthy people across ages. Overall study results and limits: TCR beta diversity tracked closely with naive T cell percentage.

Alongside a J-beta primer mix, a sample-barcoded 5' primer served in a second PCR lasting 7 to 11 cycles. One entry per CDR3 protein, called by TCRdb with MiXCR from the 5' RACE reads. The sample has 550,000 to 750,000 distinct CDR3 sequences, around a fifth seen once. This clonotype has just a few counts. The antigen is not known. The CDR3 extends over 16 amino acids. Germline values: CDR1 MNHEY, CDR2 SVGEGT. V lost 6 bases to trimming and J lost 0 bases; unmatched junction nucleotides: 7. Material: blood. This clonotype was sampled from a man between 65 and 85 years old in good health. The genes are TRBV6-2 or TRBV6-3 and TRBJ1-1, with 10 bases aligning to TRBD1. CDR3 nucleotides: TGTGCCAGCAGCGACAGGGGGCTTGGGATGAACACTGAAGCTTTCTTT. It translates to CASSDRGLGMNTEAFF.